This T cell receptor (beta chain) emerged from a study of shared clonotypes between healthy human individuals. Method: immunoSEQ multiplex PCR; TCRdb's copy keeps in-frame clones and lacks some. The data show roughly 220,000 clones, with approximately 65% seen just once and over 8.5% held by the top ten. This clone was observed a few times. Sequencing was done on a sample of memory CD4+ T cells sorted from blood. Subset indicated: CD45RA-negative fraction. The source of this sequence is a man aged 25-40 years in good health.

CDR3 nucleotide sequence: TGTGCCAGCAGCTACAAGGACGGTGCCTACGAGCAGTACTTC. This sequence encodes CASSYKDGAYEQYF. V gene TRBV27 combines with J gene TRBJ2-7; no clear D. Per the germline V gene, CDR1 is MNHEY and CDR2 is SMNVEV (reference sequence). V dropped 6 bases and J dropped 2 bases, with 14 bases sitting between them. This CDR3 is 14 amino acids long.